This entry lists 25 T cell receptor beta chains sequenced from one sample in a study of T-cell memory formation after mild COVID-19. Using its own MiXCR run on the 5' RACE reads, TCRdb lists one record per CDR3 protein. The repertoire holds about 310,000 distinct CDR3 sequences, just under 20% seen once, with around 21% in the top ten. The source material was PBMCs or a T cell subset sorted from them (not recorded which). These receptors were taken from a man in his late teens or twenties who had mild COVID-19 (a few samples of this study predate the infection). Cell type and time point are not known.

V usage is TRBV18 and J usage is TRBJ2-3; D tentatively fits TRBD1 or TRBD2 (5 bases each). Trimming removed 1 base at V and 6 bases at J, with 11 bases between. Per the germline V gene, CDR1 is KGHSH and CDR2 is LQKENI. The CDR3 runs to 14 residues. The CDR3 nucleotides are TGTGCCAGCTCACCACTGAGGGACGGGGATACGCAGTATTTT. Encoded protein: CASSPLRDGDTQYF.

This clonotype was found a few times. This sequence joins TRBV7-3 and TRBJ1-1; D is possibly TRBD1 (5 bases). Trimming took 4 bases from V and 0 from J, leaving 12 bases between them. The germline V gene encodes CDR1 SGHTA and CDR2 FQGTGA. The CDR3 sequence is 15 residues long. The CDR3 loop is CASSSAGGVNTEAFF. In nucleotides, the CDR3 is TGTGCCAGCAGCTCCGCGGGAGGGGTGAACACTGAAGCTTTCTTT.

This clonotype occurred a few times. The chain is built from TRBV29-1 and TRBJ1-1; 7 bases align to TRBD1. With 7 bases clipped from V and 5 bases from J, the junction kept 7 bases outside the gene matches. The CDR3 loop spans 12 amino acids. CDR1 is SQVTM and CDR2 is ANQGSEA in the germline V gene. In DNA form, the CDR3 reads TGCAGCGAAAGACAGGGAGAGACTGAAGCTTTCTTT. It encodes CSERQGETEAFF.

This clonotype showed up just a few times. This sequence joins TRBV7-9 and TRBJ2-2; D remains ambiguous. Trimming stripped 0 bases from V and 1 base from J, with 3 bases between. This CDR3 has 14 residues. Germline assignment: CDR1 SEHNR and CDR2 FQNEAQ (reference sequence). The CDR3, as DNA: TGTGCCAGCAGCTTAGCACAGAACACCGGGGAGCTGTTTTTT. Translated: CASSLAQNTGELFF.

The chain joins TRBV20-1 to TRBJ1-2, with a weak D call TRBD1 (5 bases). V was cut by 6 bases and J by 2 bases, with 7 bases left in between. CDR3 length equals 11 residues. The germline V gene encodes CDR1 DFQATT and CDR2 SNEGSKA (reference sequence). In DNA form, the CDR3 reads TGCAGTGCAGGGGAGAACTATGGCTACACCTTC. Its protein is CSAGENYGYTF.

This rearrangement joins TRBV3-1 to TRBJ1-2; tentative D call: TRBD1 (6 bases). Germline lookup yields CDR1 LGHDT and CDR2 YNNKEL (reference sequence). V lost 6 bases to trimming and J lost 8 bases, with 16 bases between them. The CDR3 is 13 amino acids. CDR3: CASSPSGAEGYTF. The CDR3 bases are TGTGCCAGCAGTCCTTCGGGGGCTGAGGGCTACACCTTC.

The chain is built from TRBV28 and TRBJ1-1; 8 bases agree with TRBD1. With V trimmed by 6 bases and J by 5 bases, 5 bases remained unmatched. CDR3 size: 13 residues. Germline-derived CDR1 and CDR2 are MDHEN and SYDVKM. The CDR3 reads CASRPDRETEAFF. CDR3 coding DNA: TGTGCCAGCAGACCGGACAGGGAAACTGAAGCTTTCTTT. The variable domain in full, with the rest retrieved from reference TRBV28 and TRBJ1-1, is DVKVTQSSRYLVKRTGEKVFLECVQDMDHENMFWYRQDPGLGLRLIYFSYDVKMKEKGDIPEGYSVSREKKERFSLILESASTNQTSMYLCASRPDRETEAFFGQGTRLTVV.

The J gene is TRBJ1-2, the V gene TRBV28; 7 bases map to TRBD1. This CDR3 has 13 residues. V was clipped by 6 bases and J by 7 bases; unmatched bases: 8. Germline assignment: CDR1 MDHEN and CDR2 SYDVKM. The chain's CDR3 is CASSRTGVGGYTF. CDR3 sequence (DNA): TGTGCCAGCAGCCGAACAGGGGTAGGTGGCTACACCTTC.

This chain links TRBV6-5 with TRBJ2-7; 8 bases line up with TRBD1. The ends lost 6 bases at V and 11 bases at J; junction bases unmatched: 12. The CDR3 has 13 residues. CDR1 MNHEY and CDR2 SVGAGI come from the germline V gene. CDR3 bases: TGTGCCAGCAGCACCCCCGGACAGGGTAGGGAGTACGTC. This encodes CASSTPGQGREYV.

This clonotype was seen a handful of times. This sequence joins TRBV5-1 and TRBJ1-2; D call uncertain. Trimming stripped 4 bases from V and 3 bases from J, with 13 bases between. The V gene's germline CDR1 is SGHRS and CDR2 YFSETQ. The CDR3 has 14 amino acids. The chain's CDR3 is CASSAGNRDYGYTF. The CDR3 nucleotides read TGCGCCAGCAGCGCAGGAAATAGGGACTATGGCTACACCTTC.

This clonotype showed up just a few times. The V gene is TRBV20-1, the J gene TRBJ2-3; possible D gene TRBD2, 6 bases. Germline loops: CDR1 DFQATT, CDR2 SNEGSKA (reference sequence). The CDR3 runs 15 residues. V lost 6 bases, J lost 1 base, and 17 bases lay in between. The chain's CDR3 is CSAGGALGGTDTQYF. The CDR3 bases are TGCAGTGCCGGGGGTGCCCTAGGGGGCACAGATACGCAGTATTTT.

This clonotype was seen a single time. V is TRBV7-6 and J is TRBJ1-5; 9 bases agree with TRBD1. CDR1 is SGHVS and CDR2 is FNYEAQ in the germline V gene. This CDR3 spans 16 amino acids. V lost 5 bases to trimming and J lost 1 base; unmatched junction nucleotides: 6. The CDR3 region has the DNA TGTGCCAGCAGCCAGGGACAGGGACGCAGCAATCAGCCCCAGCATTTT. Translating gives CASSQGQGRSNQPQHF.

The chain has TRBV5-1 and TRBJ2-7; 7 bases align to TRBD2. With V trimmed by 7 bases and J by 0 bases, 10 bases remained unmatched. Germline V gene lookup returns CDR1 SGHRS and CDR2 YFSETQ. The CDR3 contains 15 residues. CDR3 sequence (DNA): TGCGCCAGCGCCCCGGCAGCGGGAAGCTCCTACGAGCAGTACGTC. It encodes CASAPAAGSSYEQYV.

The chain is built from TRBV20-1 and TRBJ2-3, with 13 bases matching TRBD2. This CDR3 is built from 18 residues. CDR1 and CDR2 from the germline V gene are DFQATT and SNEGSKA (reference sequence). Trimming removed 3 bases from V and 0 bases from J; junction bases left unmatched: 9. This CDR3 is CSASRTSGGLPSTDTQYF. As DNA, the CDR3 is TGCAGTGCTAGTCGGACTAGCGGGGGCCTCCCTAGCACAGATACGCAGTATTTT.

This clonotype was observed a handful of times. The genes are TRBV27 and TRBJ1-2; 9 bases agree with TRBD1. This CDR3 is built from 13 residues. With V trimmed by 2 bases and J by 8 bases, 3 bases remained unmatched. The germline gives CDR1 MNHEY, CDR2 SMNVEV (reference sequence). CDR3 bases: TGTGCCAGCAGTTTAACAGGGGGCTGGGGCTACACCTTC. This gives the protein CASSLTGGWGYTF.

V is TRBV5-1 and J is TRBJ2-5; 7 nucleotides match TRBD1. Germline CDR1 reads SGHRS; CDR2 reads YFSETQ. The CDR3 covers 14 residues. V lost 5 bases and J lost 1; bases outside the gene matches: 5. The CDR3 bases are TGCGCCAGCAGACAAGGGACAGTCCAAGAGACCCAGTACTTC. Its protein product is CASRQGTVQETQYF.

The rearrangement links TRBV7-9 to TRBJ2-1, with 7 bases matching TRBD1. Germline-derived CDR1 and CDR2 are SEHNR and FQNEAQ (reference sequence). With V trimmed by 5 bases and J by 4 bases, 8 bases remained unmatched. The CDR3 is 15 residues long. The CDR3 DNA reads TGTGCCAGCAGCCTGCCGGGACAGCAGTACAATGAGCAGTTCTTC. Translation gives CASSLPGQQYNEQFF.

V and J are TRBV6-2 or TRBV6-3 and TRBJ2-5; D is perhaps TRBD1 (6 bases). The CDR3 covers 13 residues. Germline CDR1 reads MNHEY; CDR2 reads SVGEGT. V was shortened by 10 bases and J by 4 bases, with 16 bases between the two germline ends. CDR3 in amino acids: CATNNRAGETQYF. For the CDR3, the DNA is TGTGCCACAAACAACAGGGCGGGAGAGACCCAGTACTTC.

The chain employs TRBV7-9 and TRBJ2-3; 7 bases fit TRBD2. The ends lost 5 bases at V and 8 bases at J; junction bases unmatched: 7. The germline gives CDR1 SEHNR, CDR2 FQNEAQ (reference sequence). This CDR3 is built from 13 residues. CDR3 coding DNA: TGTGCCAGCAGCCTGGGGGGGATGGGTACGCAGTATTTT. Its protein product is CASSLGGMGTQYF.

The J gene is TRBJ2-5, the V gene TRBV5-1; 16 nucleotides line up with TRBD2. CDR1 is SGHRS and CDR2 is YFSETQ in the germline V gene. Trimming cost V 4 bases and J 7 bases; bases outside gene matches: 13. CDR3 size: 18 residues. Here the CDR3 DNA reads TGCGCCAGCAGCACCCCGCTAGGGACTAGCGGGGGGGCCGGGACCCAGTACTTC. This gives the protein CASSTPLGTSGGAGTQYF. The variable domain in full, completed from reference TRBV5-1 and TRBJ2-5, reads KAGVTQTPRYLIKTRGQQVTLSCSPISGHRSVSWYQQTPGQGLQFLFEYFSETQRNKGNFPGRFSGRQFSNSRSEMNVSTLELGDSALYLCASSTPLGTSGGAGTQYFGPGTRLLVL.

The chain links TRBV5-1 to TRBJ2-3; possible D gene TRBD2, 7 bases. Germline V lookup: CDR1 SGHRS, CDR2 YFSETQ. Trimming stripped 5 bases from V and 1 base from J, with 14 bases between. The CDR3 runs to 15 residues. In nucleotides, the CDR3 is TGCGCCAGCAGGAAGGACGGGGGGCGCACAGATACGCAGTATTTT. Protein: CASRKDGGRTDTQYF.

The V gene is TRBV5-4, the J gene TRBJ1-2, with a tentative D call TRBD1 (5 bases). The V end was cut by 5 bases, the J end by 2 bases, with 13 bases between. The CDR3 totals 14 residues. Germline assignment: CDR1 SGHNT and CDR2 YYREEE (reference sequence). The CDR3 here is CASRTGLLNYGYTF. CDR3 nucleotide sequence: TGTGCCAGCAGAACGGGACTCTTAAACTATGGCTACACCTTC. Combining the CDR3 with reference TRBV5-4 and TRBJ1-2 gives the whole variable domain ETGVTQSPTHLIKTRGQQVTLRCSSQSGHNTVSWYQQALGQGPQFIFQYYREEENGRGNFPPRFSGLQFPNYSSELNVNALELDDSALYLCASRTGLLNYGYTFGSGTRLTVV.

The rearrangement joins TRBV7-9 to TRBJ1-1; D might be TRBD1 (6 bases). The germline V and J ends were trimmed by 4 bases and 1 base, with 16 bases remaining between them. Germline V gene data show CDR1 as SEHNR and CDR2 as FQNEAQ (reference sequence). This CDR3 has 16 amino acids. CDR3 residues: CASSSQGGLPNTEAFF. The CDR3 DNA reads TGTGCCAGCAGCTCACAAGGGGGACTACCGAACACTGAAGCTTTCTTT.

This clonotype was seen a handful of times. This sequence joins TRBV20-1 and TRBJ2-1; D not resolved. The germline CDR1 and CDR2 sequences are DFQATT and SNEGSKA (reference sequence). V shed 5 bases and J shed 6 bases, with 17 bases lying between them. CDR3 length: 14 amino acids. The CDR3 region is CSAGWATLRNEQFF. As DNA, the CDR3 is TGCAGTGCTGGCTGGGCAACTCTCCGCAATGAGCAGTTCTTC.

The J gene is TRBJ1-2, the V gene TRBV3-1, with a possible D match to TRBD1 (6 bases). V was pared by 0 bases and J by 8 bases, with 10 bases between. Germline V CDR1 and CDR2: LGHDT, YNNKEL (reference sequence). This CDR3 is 13 amino acids long. CDR3 sequence (DNA): TGTGCCAGCAGCCAAGATCCCAGGGGCGGCTACACCTTC. It is translated as CASSQDPRGGYTF.